Listed below are T cell receptor beta chains from one sample, sequenced in a study of T cells after posttransplantation cyclophosphamide. The method was immunoSEQ multiplex PCR; TCRdb's version includes in-frame clones alone and lacks a portion of them. The sample has roughly 2,600 clones, none seen only once. Source: PBMCs, taken after allogeneic stem cell transplant with posttransplant cyclophosphamide. The origin of the receptors is a female patient in her 50s who received an allogeneic stem cell transplant from a related donor, was CMV-positive, and had no GVHD. Some T cells may arise from the graft donor. Both conserved end residues are part of each CDR3. Fields, in order: J gene, D gene, V gene, CDR3 length, clone size, CDR3 DNA, CDR3 protein. The D gene is left open where the match is weak. Clone sizes are given selectively: once, few, many, or a class where the clone is expanded.

>TRBJ1-6|-|TRBV19|11|-
TGTGCCAGTAGGCGTGGTGAACCCCTCCACTTT
CASRRGEPLHF
>TRBJ2-7|TRBD1|TRBV2|14|medium-sized
TGTGCCAGCAGTCTCGGACAGGGGGCGCGGGAGCAGTACTTC
CASSLGQGAREQYF
>TRBJ2-6|TRBD1|TRBV10-3|19|medium-sized
TGTGCCATCAGTGAGGCACAGGGGCGTTCGGACTCTGGGGCCAACGTCCTGACTTTC
CAISEAQGRSDSGANVLTF
>TRBJ1-2|-|TRBV19|14|many
TGTGCCAGTACCTATAGGGCTGAATCTTATGGCTACACCTTC
CASTYRAESYGYTF
>TRBJ2-3|TRBD2|TRBV7-9|15|many
TGTGCCAGCAGCTTAATAGCGGGACTCACAGATACGCAGTATTTT
CASSLIAGLTDTQYF
>TRBJ2-7|TRBD1|TRBV5-5|15|medium-sized
TGTGCCAGCAGCTTACTCGGACAGGGTGCCTACGAGCAGTACTTC
CASSLLGQGAYEQYF
>TRBJ1-2|TRBD1|TRBV18|17|many
TGTGCCAGCTCCTTAACAAAGGGGACCGGGACAGAAGATGGCTACACCTTC
CASSLTKGTGTEDGYTF